This is a list of T cell receptor beta chains from one sample in a study of blood T cell repertoires in COVID-19. The table came from immunoSEQ multiplex PCR; TCRdb's copy has only in-frame clones and leaves some out. The sample consists of a few hundred thousand clones, about four fifths of them appearing once. The material sequenced was peripheral blood. These receptor sequences come from a young woman with acute or convalescent COVID-19. Each CDR3 is given with its conserved first and last residue. A D gene is named only where the DNA matches it firmly. The size field is filled for only some rows; it gives once, few, many or a size class.

d_gene	abundance	v_gene	j_gene	CDR3aa	CDR3nt
NA	NA	TRBV4-3	TRBJ2-5	CRRVVDGKDQETQYF	TGCCGGAGAGTAGTGGACGGGAAGGACCAAGAGACCCAGTACTTC
TRBD1	few	TRBV6-5	TRBJ2-5	CASSRDRDETQYF	TGTGCCAGCAGCCGGGACAGGGATGAGACCCAGTACTTC
NA	NA	TRBV5-1	TRBJ2-2	CASSLREIDTGELFF	TGCGCCAGCAGCTTGCGGGAGATCGACACCGGGGAGCTGTTTTTT
NA	few	TRBV12-5	TRBJ2-4	CASGFRAKNIQYF	TGTGCTAGTGGTTTCAGGGCCAAAAACATTCAGTACTTC
TRBD1	NA	TRBV7-2	TRBJ1-1	CASSLGQVGWAEAFF	TGTGCCAGCAGCCTGGGACAGGTGGGGTGGGCTGAAGCTTTCTTT
NA	NA	TRBV3-1/TRBV3-2	TRBJ1-1	CASSPQGTEAFF	TGTGCCAGCAGCCCACAGGGTACTGAAGCTTTCTTT
NA	NA	TRBV6-5	TRBJ2-7	CASSLVETYEQYF	TGTGCCAGCAGTTTAGTTGAGACCTACGAGCAGTACTTC
TRBD1	once	TRBV19	TRBJ1-4	CASKMDRGGVANEKLFF	TGTGCCAGTAAGATGGACAGGGGCGGAGTAGCTAATGAAAAACTGTTTTTT
NA	NA	TRBV12-3/TRBV12-4	TRBJ1-5	CASSLGLTQPQHF	TGTGCCAGCAGTTTGGGGCTTACGCAGCCCCAGCATTTT
TRBD2	NA	TRBV20-1	TRBJ2-7	CSASSGTSGSYEQYF	TGCAGTGCTAGTTCAGGGACTAGCGGCTCCTACGAGCAGTACTTC
TRBD2	NA	TRBV29-1	TRBJ2-1	CSVVGLAEGNEQFF	TGCAGCGTTGTTGGGCTAGCGGAGGGCAATGAGCAGTTCTTC
NA	NA	TRBV4-2	TRBJ1-3	CASSQDPQNSGNTIYF	TGTGCCAGCAGCCAAGATCCTCAGAACTCTGGAAACACCATATATTTT
TRBD1	NA	TRBV19	TRBJ2-7	CASSGDRTSYEQYF	TGTGCCAGTAGCGGGGACAGGACCTCCTACGAGCAGTACTTC
TRBD2	NA	TRBV12-3/TRBV12-4	TRBJ2-7	CASSFKRGGEQYF	TGTGCCAGCAGTTTTAAGCGGGGGGGCGAGCAGTACTTC
TRBD1	few	TRBV12-3/TRBV12-4	TRBJ2-7	CASSWDSDREQYF	TGTGCCAGCAGCTGGGACAGCGATCGGGAGCAGTACTTC
NA	NA	TRBV7-2	TRBJ1-1	CASSLVNMGGGTEAFF	TGTGCCAGCAGCTTAGTAAATATGGGGGGAGGCACTGAAGCTTTCTTT
TRBD2	NA	TRBV30	TRBJ2-1	CAWSAGLAENIEQFF	TGTGCCTGGAGTGCCGGACTAGCGGAAAACATTGAGCAGTTCTTC
NA	NA	TRBV12-3/TRBV12-4	TRBJ2-5	CASSILVQETQYF	TGTGCCAGCAGCATACTAGTACAAGAGACCCAGTACTTC
TRBD2	once	TRBV11-3	TRBJ2-1	CASSAWGGNEQFF	TGTGCCAGCAGCGCGTGGGGGGGCAATGAGCAGTTCTTC
TRBD1	NA	TRBV30	TRBJ1-4	CAWSTGTGTFNEKLFF	TGTGCCTGGAGTACCGGGACAGGGACCTTTAATGAAAAACTGTTTTTT
NA	NA	TRBV19	TRBJ2-6	CASSMTNSGANVLTF	TGTGCCAGTAGTATGACAAACTCTGGGGCCAACGTCCTGACTTTC
TRBD1	few	TRBV3-1/TRBV3-2	TRBJ1-6	CASSQAGTDSPLHF	TGTGCCAGCAGCCAAGCAGGGACAGATTCACCCCTCCACTTT